This record looks at one T cell receptor (beta chain) sequence and its context. The data stem from a study of blood T cell repertoires in COVID-19. Study-level background: Collection of acute and convalescent COVID-19 samples took place in the United States, Italy and Spain. PBMCs, B-cell-depleted T cells, or T cells were the source of the cDNA or gDNA that made up the material.

In the source study's methods: Nucleated cell counts were estimated from reference gene primer amplification. Generated by immunoSEQ multiplex PCR, the TCRdb table keeps only in-frame clones and is missing some. The V and J calls and the clone size are those of that table, but D and trimming were determined from the DNA. The sample lists under 250,000 clones, approximately 90% occurring once. Sequenced input: peripheral blood. This receptor was obtained from a man aged 60 to 75 with COVID-19, enrolled during active disease.

CDR3 nucleotide sequence: TGTGCCAGTACCCAAGCGGGAGCTGCCTACAATGAGCAGTTCTTC. Protein: CASTQAGAAYNEQFF. The chain uses TRBV19 and TRBJ2-1; 8 bases map to TRBD2. The V and J ends lost 7 bases and 2 bases, in that order; junction bases with no gene match: 7. Germline V gene sequence: CDR1 LNHDA, CDR2 SQIVND (reference sequence). The CDR3 has 15 residues.